What follows are 6 T cell receptor beta chains derived from one specimen sequenced in a study of tumor-infiltrating lymphocytes in primary liver carcinoma. The investigators made TCR beta cDNA from about 500 ng total RNA, using a constant-region primer. Each TCR beta library was derived from three nested multiplex PCR rounds that employed slightly modified ARM-PCR. Use of TRBV1-TRBV30 forward primers with a C-beta reverse primer characterized the first two PCR rounds, which lasted about 10 cycles each. TCRdb re-derived calls from the multiplex PCR reads in MiXCR, one entry per CDR3 protein. Altogether around 80,000 distinct CDR3 sequences are present, approximately 70% being singletons, with the ten largest covering approximately 19%. For each extraction, RNA and DNA were obtained together from around 18-30 mg of unsorted bulk tissue. Specimen: liver tumor tissue from sampling region 1. Described subset: tumor region T1, superior pole. The receptor source for this set is a man in his forties or fifties with primary liver carcinoma and hepatitis B virus infection.

As for this clonotype: With a much larger clone just one base away, this may be a read error. V usage is TRBV25-1 and J usage is TRBJ2-7; D possibly corresponds to TRBD2 (6 bases). The germline CDR1 and CDR2 sequences are MGHDK and SYGVNS. This CDR3 region has 17 residues. V shed 6 bases and J shed 1 base, with 22 bases lying between them. The CDR3 sequence is CASSDHPVAGCSYEQYF. CDR3 coding DNA: TGTGCCAGCAGCGACCATCCCGTGGCGGGATGTTCCTACGAGCAGTACTTC.

In the case of this clonotype: The junction and the germline gene differ at one end; a read error may be behind it. The V gene is TRBV6-6, the J gene TRBJ2-3; 7 bases map to TRBD1. From germline, CDR1 is MNHNY and CDR2 SVGAGI (reference sequence). This CDR3 spans 12 amino acids. The CDR3 DNA is TGTGCCAGCAGTGCGGACAGGCCGACGCAGTACTTT. This gives the protein CASSADRPTQYF.

This clonotype appeared once. One junction end does not reproduce the germline sequence, and a read error may be involved. The V call is TRBV7-8, the J call TRBJ2-7, with D perhaps matching TRBD1 (5 bases). CDR1 and CDR2 (germline): SGHVS, FQNEAQ. This CDR3 has 15 residues. The CDR3 loop reads CASSSTPDSSNEQYF. CDR3 sequence (DNA): TGCGCCAGCAGCTCCACCCCCGACAGCTCCAACGAGCAGTACTTC.

About this clonotype itself: Since a much larger clone is just one base distant, this may be a read error. The chain has TRBV6-4 and TRBJ1-2, with a tentative D call TRBD1 (6 bases). Looked up from germline, CDR1 is MRHNA and CDR2 is SNTAGT. The ends were cut back, 7 bases at V and 3 bases at J, with 12 bases in the middle. This CDR3 has 13 residues. The CDR3 DNA follows: TGTGCCAGCATCCCGGACAGAGACTATGGCTACACCTTC. It specifies CASIPDRDYGYTF.

With regard to this clonotype: Because it lacks the conserved phenylalanine or tryptophan at the end, this CDR3 is likely a read error. Because the CDR3's place on the DNA is in doubt, the DNA is left out and the CDR3 is given as listed by TCRdb. This sequence joins TRBV29-1 and TRBJ2-1; TRBD1, as called in the table, went unchecked against the DNA. The CDR3 has 14 amino acids, counting both end residues. Germline V gene data show CDR1 as SQVTM and CDR2 as ANQGSEA. The CDR3 loop reads CSGMPGQGLDEEFI.

As for this clonotype: Compared with germline, one end of the junction differs, possibly owing to a read error. The CDR3 region has the DNA TGTACCAGCAGCATAAACAGGTGTTTCGTCGCCGGGGACCTGTTTTTT. Translation gives CTSSINRCFVAGDLFF. V usage is TRBV11-2 and J usage is TRBJ2-2; D could derive from TRBD1 or TRBD2 (5 bases each). Per germline, CDR1 SGHAT and CDR2 FQNNGV. There are 16 residues in the CDR3.